This T cell receptor (beta chain) is drawn from a study of OX40 agonist ivuxolimab in advanced cancers. Study-wide context: Ivuxolimab was a fully human IgG2 agonistic monoclonal antibody targeting the costimulatory receptor OX40 (CD134). The paper describes the monotherapy dose-escalation part (N of about 57 patients) of the phase I trial of ivuxolimab. Intravenous ivuxolimab was administered to patients every 2 weeks at six dose levels: 0.01, 0.1, 0.3, 1.5, 3 and 10 mg/kg. Partial responses were achieved by three dose-escalation patients, of whom one had hepatocellular carcinoma and two had cutaneous melanoma. In the dose-escalation cohort, around four fifths of patients were male, and the mean age was around 60 years, with a range of roughly 23 to 85. Prior anti-PD-1, anti-PD-L1 or anti-CTLA-4 therapy was permitted, and approximately 41% of dose-escalation patients had received checkpoint inhibitors. Of the roughly 52 dose-escalation patients, hepatocellular carcinoma was present in roughly 19, melanoma in about 15, renal cell carcinoma in 9 and head and neck cancer in 9. Peripheral TCRbeta sequencing aimed to test whether ivuxolimab altered TCR sequence diversity and caused clonal T-cell expansion. Overall study results and their limits: After ivuxolimab, more expanded clones were found on average in CD8+ T cells than in CD4+ T cells. The antigen specificity of the clonally expanded peripheral T cells was not determined. Clonal expansion of both CD4+ and CD8+ blood T cells was observed from baseline to week 6 at doses 0.1 to 3.0 mg/kg. Low levels of normalized T-cell clonal expansion were also shown by some nonresponding patients. In the 0.1-3.0 mg/kg groups, partial responders were among the patients with the lowest normalized peripheral clonal expansion, particularly in CD8+ T cells.

The trial excluded patients who had a history of autoimmune disease or were on systemic immunosuppression. Peripheral blood for TCR sequencing was collected from all dose cohorts at baseline, on cycle 4 day 1, and on cycle 7 day 1. Samples came from an open-label, multicenter, first-in-human phase I dose-escalation trial of ivuxolimab. Adults with locally advanced or metastatic melanoma, renal cell, hepatocellular, or head and neck squamous cell carcinoma were enrolled in the trial. Before TCR sequencing, CD4+ T cells and CD8+ T cells from peripheral blood were sorted into separate populations. For sequencing of the TCRbeta CDR3 region, genomic DNA was extracted from the sorted cells. TCRbeta CDR3 regions were sequenced using the immunoSEQ Assay. What TCRdb holds here is the immuneACCESS table cut down to in-frame rearrangements. Part of the clones is not present; checked against another copy, under half of the missing clones reflect an unresolved V gene, and the others are unexplained. The sample table shows fewer than 4,500 clones, and about 80% are seen once. About 43% of the sample rests with the top ten.

About this clone: This receptor's antigen is unknown. Nothing much larger sits one base from this clone, and base qualities are not available.

This sequence originates from an adult with an advanced solid tumor such as melanoma, head and neck, liver or kidney cancer. Sequencing was performed on CD4+ or CD8+ T cells sorted from blood, taken in a trial of the OX40 agonist ivuxolimab.

The sequenced DNA: TGTGCCAGCAGCTTCGGGACAGGGGACATAGAGCAGTACTTC. It codes for CASSFGTGDIEQYF. This chain joins TRBV11-2 to TRBJ2-7, and 10 junctional nucleotides match TRBD1. The junction shows trimming of 3 bases on V and 7 bases on J, and the gene matches do not reach 6 bases of it. CDR1 and CDR2, per the germline V gene, are SGHAT and FQNNGV. The cysteine opens and the phenylalanine closes a CDR3 of 14 amino acids. The entry retains the CDR3 DNA only, 42 bases that are in frame from base 1.